These 20 T cell receptor delta chains were all obtained from the same sample, sequenced in a study of γδ T cells in repeated Plasmodium falciparum infection. TCRdb reapplied CATT to the multiplex PCR reads. The data hold more than 70,000 delta-chain clones, with roughly 0.9% observed a single time. Vgamma9/Vdelta2+ and Vdelta2-negative gammadelta T cells were flow-sorted from PBMC for bulk sequencing. The sequenced sample was gamma-delta T cells from blood. All receptors derive from a pool of human donors (malaria-infected and uninfected, not separated).

This clone was recorded a few times. With a far larger clone one base away, a read error is the likely cause. The sample carries other DNA sequences with the same CDR3. This chain joins TRDV1 and TRDJ1; 10 bases align to TRDD3. Trimming took 0 bases from V and 0 from J; bases not matched to a gene: 10. CDR3 size: 19 residues. Looked up from germline, CDR1 is TSWWSYY and CDR2 is QGS. For the CDR3, the DNA is TGTGCTCTTGGGGAACTATCCCCCTTTACTGGGGGATACACCGATAAACTCATCTTT. Encoded protein: CALGELSPFTGGYTDKLIF.

This clone has just a few counts. TCRdb attributes to this sequence the protein of a much larger clone, which differs from the DNA translation at residue 11; a read error is likely, and the protein displayed is translated from the DNA. The chain uses TRDV1 and TRDJ1; TRDD3 is a possible D gene (5 bases). No J gene is reported in TCRdb; it was inferred here by comparing the DNA with germline. The V end lost 0 bases, the J end lost 4 bases, and 33 bases lay between the germline ends. From germline, CDR1 is TSWWSYY and CDR2 QGS. The CDR3 loop spans 22 amino acids. CDR3 in amino acids: CALGELVNQRPARGPRIDKLIF. Written as DNA, the CDR3 is TGTGCTCTTGGGGAACTCGTTAACCAGAGACCCGCCCGGGGACCACGCATCGATAAACTCATCTTT.

In the case of this clone: One junction end does not reproduce the germline sequence, and a read error may be involved. CDR3 sequence: CALEPLGDTGAAKLFF. The CDR3 bases are TGTGCACTTGAACCCCTGGGGGATACCGGAGCAGCAAAACTCTTCTTT. The chain is built from TRDV1 and TRDJ2; 11 nucleotides match TRDD3. CDR1 and CDR2 (germline): TSWWSYY, QGS. The CDR3 runs to 16 residues.

As to this clone: A clone one base away is much larger, so this may be a read error. The chain combines TRDV2 with TRDJ1, with TRDD3 matching over 10 bases. The CDR3 extends over 18 amino acids. CDR1 is GEAIGNYY and CDR2 is EKD in the germline V gene. The CDR3 DNA reads TGTGCCCGTGACACTGTACTGGGGGATCCCCTGTACACCGATAAACTCATCTTT. It codes for CARDTVLGDPLYTDKLIF.

With regard to this clone: TCRdb pairs this DNA with a much larger clone's protein that differs at residue 18, likely a read error; the protein shown was translated from the DNA. The chain links TRDV2 to TRDJ3; 11 nucleotides line up with TRDD3. The J gene, missing from TCRdb, was assigned here through DNA to germline matching. This CDR3 region has 21 residues. Germline assignment: CDR1 GEAIGNYY and CDR2 EKD. The CDR3 coding sequence is TGTGCCTGTGACAGAAAATGGGGGATACGCCGGAGCTCCTGGGACACCCGACGGATGTTTTTC. Residues: CACDRKWGIRRSSWDTRRMFF.

Turning to this clone: This DNA's translation differs at residue 7 from TCRdb's protein, which comes from a much larger clone; a read error is likely, and the protein shown is translated from the DNA. The chain has TRDV1 and TRDJ1; either TRDD2 or TRDD3 may fit D (5 bases each). Since TCRdb gives no J gene, matching the DNA to germline was used here to assign it. Trimming removed 3 bases from V and 0 bases from J, with 23 bases in between. Germline V lookup: CDR1 TSWWSYY, CDR2 QGS. CDR3 length equals 19 residues. CDR3 region: CALGDPNPFGRGYTDKLIF. The CDR3 bases are TGTGCTCTTGGGGACCCAAATCCCTTCGGGAGGGGGTACACCGATAAACTCATCTTT.

There are a few counts of this clone. One base separates it from a far larger clone, so it is likely a read error. Other DNA sequences of this sample code for an identical CDR3. The genes are TRDV1 and TRDJ1, with D possibly TRDD3 on 5 matching bases. Here the J gene was assigned by germline matching of the DNA, as TCRdb has none. The CDR3 covers 19 residues. From germline, CDR1 is TSWWSYY and CDR2 QGS. CDR3: CALGDNKFRCSPYTDKLIF. The CDR3 region has the DNA TGTGCCCTTGGGGACAATAAATTTCGCTGTTCCCCGTACACCGATAAACTCATCTTT.

This clone has at least ten counts. This is likely an artifact of a read error, given a far larger clone one base away. The identical CDR3 is also encoded by other nucleotide sequences in the sample. This chain uses TRDV2 with TRDJ1; 9 nucleotides match TRDD3. Germline CDR1 is GEAIGNYY and CDR2 is EKD. This CDR3 region has 18 residues. V was clipped by 4 bases and J by 0 bases; unmatched bases: 14. The CDR3 spells CACEKLGESATHTDKLIF. The CDR3 DNA reads TGTGCCTGTGAGAAACTGGGGGAGTCTGCAACCCACACCGATAAACTCATCTTT.

The sample holds a few counts of this clone. The protein that TCRdb holds for this DNA derives from a much larger clone and differs from the translated DNA at residue 8, which likely indicates a read error; the protein shown here is translated from the DNA. The rearrangement uses TRDV3 and TRDJ1; D is ambiguous. In the absence of a J gene in TCRdb, the DNA was matched to germline to assign it here. This CDR3 is built from 14 residues. The germline CDR1 and CDR2 sequences are TVYSNPD and GDNSRS (reference sequence). CDR3 nucleotide sequence: TGTGCATCACTGCACGCTTTGAACACCGATAAACTCATCTTT. Its translation: CASLHALNTDKLIF. Full variable domain (outside the CDR3, taken from reference TRDV3 and TRDJ1): CDKVTQSSPDQTVASGSEVVLLCTYDTVYSNPDLFWYRIRPDYSFQFVFYGDNSRSEGADFTQGRFSVKHILTQKAFHLVISPVRTEDSATYYCASLHALNTDKLIFGKGTRVTVEP.

The table lists this clone with a few counts. TCRdb records a much larger clone's protein for this DNA, with a difference at residue 4 that likely arises from a read error; the protein given is the translation of the DNA. The chain has TRDV1 and TRDJ1; TRDD2 is a possible D gene (5 bases). The J gene, left out of TCRdb, was set here by checking the DNA against germline. CDR1 and CDR2 (germline): TSWWSYY, QGS. The CDR3 spans 23 residues. As DNA, the CDR3 is TGTGCTCTTAGGGACCCCCTCTCTACGGCCCCAACCTACGTCCATCAGTACACCGATAAACTCATCTTT. Protein product: CALRDPLSTAPTYVHQYTDKLIF.

This clone was observed a few times. For this DNA, TCRdb reports the protein of a much larger clone, which diverges at residue 14, most likely from a read error; the protein presented here is translated directly from the DNA. The chain recombines TRDV1 with TRDJ1; D gene uncertain. CDR3 length: 18 amino acids. Germline V gene sequence: CDR1 TSWWSYY, CDR2 QGS. DNA for the CDR3: TGTGCTCTTGGGGAAGCCCTAGGGGTGGAGAGACACACCGGTAAACTCATCTTT. Protein sequence: CALGEALGVERHTGKLIF.

This clone was observed a few times. The TCRdb record carries a much larger clone's protein, which differs from this DNA's translation at residue 4; a read error is the likely cause, and the protein listed here is the DNA translation. CDR3 in DNA: TGTGCCTGTAACACCGGTTACTGGGGGATACGCACCCTACCGACGTTTTCCGATAAACTCATCTTT. This encodes CACNTGYWGIRTLPTFSDKLIF. V is TRDV2 and J is TRDJ1; 13 bases are shared with TRDD3. Because TCRdb records no J gene, it was assigned here through a match of the DNA to germline. Looked up from germline, CDR1 is GEAIGNYY and CDR2 is EKD. CDR3 length: 22 residues.

Comments on this clone: The protein TCRdb lists belongs to a much larger clone and differs from this DNA's translation at residue 13, which points to a read error; the protein shown is made from the DNA. V gene TRDV2 combines with J gene TRDJ1, with 13 bases fitting TRDD3. In the absence of a J gene in TCRdb, the DNA was matched to germline to assign it here. Germline V CDR1 and CDR2: GEAIGNYY, EKD. The CDR3 totals 18 residues. V was pared by 0 bases and J by 4 bases, with 10 bases of the junction left unmatched. This CDR3 reads CACDTGKLLGDTLDKLIF. CDR3 DNA sequence: TGTGCCTGTGACACCGGGAAGTTACTGGGGGATACGCTCGATAAACTCATCTTT.

Remarks on this clone: TCRdb lists the protein of a much larger clone for this DNA, which differs at residue 15, so this is likely a read error; the protein given here is translated from the DNA itself. This rearrangement joins TRDV1 to TRDJ1; TRDD3 agrees at 7 bases. Here the J gene was assigned by germline matching of the DNA, as TCRdb has none. Germline CDR1 TSWWSYY, CDR2 QGS. Unmatched junction bases numbered 22, after V lost 0 bases and J lost 0 bases. The CDR3 is made up of 22 amino acids. The CDR3 bases are TGTGCTCTTGGGGAACTAGGTCCTTTGGGCCCTGGGGGGTCCCTTTACACCGATAAACTCATCTTT. It is translated as CALGELGPLGPGGSLYTDKLIF.

In the case of this clone: With only one base between it and a far larger clone, this is likely a read error. The same CDR3 is also encoded by other DNA sequences in this sample. V is TRDV1 and J is TRDJ1; 9 bases match TRDD2. Matching the DNA to germline supplied the J gene, which TCRdb does not give. The germline V gene has CDR1 TSWWSYY and CDR2 QGS. This CDR3 has 16 amino acids. Trimming took 9 bases from V and 0 from J; bases not matched to a gene: 11. CDR3 sequence (DNA): TGTGCTCTCCTTCCTACCTCGTCCCCTTACACCGATAAACTCATCTTT. Protein product: CALLPTSSPYTDKLIF.

This clone turned up a few times. The mismatch at residue 6 between this DNA's translation and the TCRdb protein of a much larger clone likely reflects a read error; the protein shown is translated from the DNA. Here the CDR3 reads CALGTPKRGYANHTDKLIF. In DNA form, the CDR3 reads TGTGCTCTTGGGACTCCCAAGCGGGGATACGCCAATCACACCGATAAACTCATCTTT. The rearrangement joins TRDV1 to TRDJ1, with 9 bases that match TRDD3. Looked up from germline, CDR1 is TSWWSYY and CDR2 is QGS. The V segment lost 5 bases and the J segment 0 bases; nucleotides outside the gene matches: 16. CDR3 length: 19 residues.

Note on this clone: For this DNA, TCRdb reports the protein of a much larger clone, which diverges at residue 3, most likely from a read error; the protein presented here is translated directly from the DNA. This sequence joins TRDV2 and TRDJ1; a possible D gene is TRDD3 (5 bases). The J gene was not available in TCRdb and was assigned here by matching the DNA to germline segments. The CDR3 consists of 19 residues. Germline V gives CDR1 GEAIGNYY, CDR2 EKD. CDR3 region: CASDTVSRVLGNETDKLIF. DNA of the CDR3: TGTGCCAGTGACACCGTGAGTAGGGTCCTGGGAAACGAAACCGATAAACTCATCTTT.

Notes on this clone: The amino acid sequence in TCRdb belongs to a much larger clone and departs from this DNA's translation at residue 9, likely a sequencing read error; the sequence shown is translated from the DNA. This chain uses TRDV1 with TRDJ1; D might be TRDD3 (7 bases). Here the J gene was assigned by germline matching of the DNA, as TCRdb has none. In germline, CDR1 is TSWWSYY, CDR2 QGS. Trimming stripped 0 bases from V and 8 bases from J, with 25 bases between. This CDR3 spans 18 amino acids. CDR3 in amino acids: CALGELRGMRSFPTKLIF. CDR3 bases: TGTGCTCTTGGGGAACTGAGGGGGATGCGCTCCTTCCCGACCAAACTCATCTTT.

This clone has more than one count but fewer than ten. TCRdb assigns this DNA the protein of a much larger clone, which departs from its translation at residue 21; this likely reflects a read error, and the protein shown comes from translating the DNA. The J gene went uncalled, whereas the V gene is TRDV1; TRDD3, as called in the table, went unchecked against the DNA. This CDR3 comprises 22 residues. Germline V gene lookup returns CDR1 TSWWSYY and CDR2 QGS. The chain's CDR3 is CALGRGSRALGDIAIHTDKLTF. CDR3 nucleotide sequence: TGTGCTCTTGGGCGCGGCAGTCGCGCACTGGGGGATATCGCCATACACACCGATAAACTCACCTTT.

Note on this clone: The protein recorded in TCRdb matches a much larger clone and deviates from this DNA's translation at residue 18, suggesting a read error; the protein here is obtained by translating the DNA. The V gene is TRDV2; the J gene was not called; the table assigns TRDD3, which was not confirmed against the DNA. The V gene's germline CDR1 is GEAIGNYY and CDR2 EKD. The CDR3 extends over 19 amino acids. The DNA of the CDR3 is TGTGCCTGTGACAGAGGGCGTACTGGGGGATACGATGCGAACGATAAACTCACCTTT. Translation gives CACDRGRTGGYDANDKLTF.